This TCR beta chain was sequenced for a study of cytomegalovirus exposure and HLA in healthy donors. Study outcomes and limitations: What a later analysis showed was that several of the most significant clusters appeared linked to common viral pathogens. A later analysis found most CMV-associated TCR beta chains apparently HLA-restricted.

To note about this clone: Its matching antigen is unknown.

PCR employed 60 Vbeta and 13 Jbeta primers. Profiling relied on immunoSEQ multiplex PCR, and the TCRdb table lists in-frame clones only, not all of them. The sample shows about 120,000 clones, under 90% of them seen only once. The CDR3 consists of 19 residues. From germline, CDR1 is SQVTM and CDR2 ANQGSEA. V was clipped by 0 bases and J by 1 base; unmatched bases: 12. Material for sequencing was PBMCs. The receptor comes from a woman aged 25 to 39 in good health and CMV-seronegative. V is TRBV29-1 and J is TRBJ1-5; 10 nucleotides align to TRBD1. The CDR3 loop is CSVEESDRGIRVSNQPQHF. The CDR3 DNA reads TGCAGCGTTGAAGAATCGGACAGGGGGATTCGAGTGAGCAATCAGCCCCAGCATTTT. Full variable domain (rest looked up from reference TRBV29-1 and TRBJ1-5): SAVISQKPSRDICQRGTSLTIQCQVDSQVTMMFWYRQQPGQSLTLIATANQGSEATYESGFVIDKFPISRPNLTFSTLTVSNMSPEDSSIYLCSVEESDRGIRVSNQPQHFGDGTRLSIL.